The 21 T cell receptor beta chains reported below all come from one sample, sequenced in a study of blood T cell repertoires in COVID-19. The assay was immunoSEQ multiplex PCR, and TCRdb's table has in-frame clones only and misses some. Of about 150,000 clones in the sample, around 87% were seen once. The specimen was peripheral blood. These receptors came from a man older than 75 with acute or convalescent COVID-19.

The rearrangement joins TRBV2 to TRBJ2-1, with 11 bases fitting TRBD2. Looked up from germline, CDR1 is SNHLY and CDR2 is FYNNEI. The CDR3 runs 14 residues. With 6 bases clipped from V and 2 bases from J, the junction kept 0 bases outside the gene matches. The DNA of the CDR3 is TGTGCCAGCAGACTAGCGGGAGCCTACAATGAGCAGTTCTTC. Its protein product is CASRLAGAYNEQFF.

The V and J genes are TRBV6-2 or TRBV6-3 and TRBJ1-5; TRBD1 is a possible D gene (5 bases). The V gene lost 0 bases and the J gene lost 7 bases, with 16 bases spanning the gap. This CDR3 spans 16 amino acids. Per germline, CDR1 MNHEY and CDR2 SVGEGT. The CDR3 loop reads CASSYSGRGKGQPQHF. CDR3 sequence (DNA): TGTGCCAGCAGTTACTCTGGACGGGGGAAGGGGCAGCCCCAGCATTTT.

The rearrangement uses TRBV3-1 (or the pseudogene TRBV3-2) and TRBJ2-3; 9 bases are a match to TRBD1. The trim removed 4 bases at V and 1 base at J, leaving 3 bases unmatched. The CDR3 contains 15 residues. Germline V lookup: CDR1 LGHDT, CDR2 YNNKEL (reference sequence). CDR3 loop: CASSPRDRGTDTQYF. The DNA for the CDR3 is TGTGCCAGCAGCCCCCGGGACAGGGGCACAGATACGCAGTATTTT.

The chain is built from TRBV6-5 and TRBJ1-2; 7 bases are a match to TRBD1. In germline, CDR1 is MNHEY, CDR2 SVGAGI. The CDR3 runs 13 residues. The trim removed 7 bases at V and 8 bases at J, leaving 10 bases unmatched. The DNA for the CDR3 is TGTGCCAGCACACAGGGTAGGGGGCAAGGCTACACCTTC. Its translation is CASTQGRGQGYTF.

The rearrangement links TRBV6-5 to TRBJ1-2; TRBD1 might be the D (5 bases). The length of the CDR3 is 13 residues. The V and J ends lost 8 bases and 2 bases respectively, with 12 bases between them. CDR1 is MNHEY, CDR2 SVGAGI, per germline. The CDR3 nucleotides read TGTGCCAGCCGGACCGACAGCAACTATGGCTACACCTTC. It codes for CASRTDSNYGYTF.

The chain is built from TRBV5-1 and TRBJ1-1; 8 bases align to TRBD1. With V trimmed by 0 bases and J by 4 bases, 2 bases remained unmatched. The CDR3 length is 14 residues. Germline values: CDR1 SGHRS, CDR2 YFSETQ. CDR3 bases: TGCGCCAGCAGCTTGGGGACAGGGATCACTGAAGCTTTCTTT. It is translated as CASSLGTGITEAFF. Filled out from reference TRBV5-1 and TRBJ1-1, the complete variable domain reads KAGVTQTPRYLIKTRGQQVTLSCSPISGHRSVSWYQQTPGQGLQFLFEYFSETQRNKGNFPGRFSGRQFSNSRSEMNVSTLELGDSALYLCASSLGTGITEAFFGQGTRLTVV.

The rearrangement joins TRBV14 to TRBJ1-2; D is undetermined. Germline CDR1 reads SGHDN; CDR2 reads FVKESK. This CDR3 has 15 residues. Trimming removed 3 bases at V and 4 bases at J, with 15 bases between. Here the CDR3 reads CASSQVEGWAYGYTF. In DNA, the CDR3 is TGTGCCAGCAGCCAGGTAGAGGGCTGGGCCTATGGCTACACCTTC.

This clone was detected a few times. This rearrangement joins TRBV21-1 to TRBJ2-1; TRBD1, the table's D call, was not compared with the DNA. TRBV21-1 is described as a pseudogene. The CDR3 consists of 12 residues. CDR3 bases: TGTGCCAGCAGCAAAAGGGGTGATGAGCAGTTCTTC. This sequence encodes CASSKRGDEQFF.

The V gene is TRBV28, the J gene TRBJ2-6, with D perhaps TRBD1 (7 bases). V gave up 7 bases and J gave up 0 bases, with 13 bases separating them. The CDR3 contains 16 residues. The germline gives CDR1 MDHEN, CDR2 SYDVKM. DNA for the CDR3: TGTGCCAGCAAGGGGGGACAGAGCTCTGGGGCCAACGTCCTGACTTTC. It is translated as CASKGGQSSGANVLTF.

The V call is TRBV7-8, the J call TRBJ1-2; TRBD1 matches 12 bases. J was trimmed by 8 bases and V by 5 bases; bases with no gene match: 18. This CDR3 has 18 residues. The germline CDR1 and CDR2 sequences are SGHVS and FQNEAQ. Written as DNA, the CDR3 is TGTGCCAGCAGCCATCCAGTGGCGGGGGGACAGGGGGCGCTGGGCTACACCTTC. This sequence encodes CASSHPVAGGQGALGYTF. The entire variable domain, with the rest obtained from reference TRBV7-8 and TRBJ1-2, is as follows: GAGVSQSPRYKVAKRGQDVALRCDPISGHVSLFWYQQALGQGPEFLTYFQNEAQLDKSGLPSDRFFAERPEGSVSTLKIQRTQQEDSAVYLCASSHPVAGGQGALGYTFGSGTRLTVV.

The gene calls are TRBV27 and TRBJ2-7; 11 nucleotides align to TRBD1. V shed 6 bases, J shed 2 bases, and the junction held 6 bases outside the gene matches. The CDR3 sequence is 15 residues long. Per the germline V gene, CDR1 is MNHEY and CDR2 is SMNVEV (reference sequence). The CDR3 DNA is TGTGCCAGCAGCCGAGGACAGGGGGCTACCTACGAGCAGTACTTC. As protein: CASSRGQGATYEQYF.

This chain connects TRBV5-5 to TRBJ2-7; 7 bases map to TRBD2. Germline CDR1 reads SGHKS; CDR2 reads YYEKEE (reference sequence). This CDR3 has 15 amino acids. The junction had 6 bases not matched to a gene; V was cut back by 3 bases and J by 0 bases. CDR3 region: CASSYTSVNSYEQYF. CDR3 bases: TGTGCCAGCAGCTATACTAGCGTGAACTCCTACGAGCAGTACTTC.

This clone was seen a single time. CDR3 nucleotide sequence: TGTGCCAGCAGTTACTCGCGGGGGGGGCTGGGAGAGACCCAGTACTTC. This codes for CASSYSRGGLGETQYF. V usage is TRBV6-5 and J usage is TRBJ2-5, with 9 bases identical to TRBD2. Trimming removed 0 bases from V and 4 bases from J; junction bases left unmatched: 6. Germline V lookup: CDR1 MNHEY, CDR2 SVGAGI. CDR3 length equals 16 residues.

The chain carries TRBV3-1 (or the pseudogene TRBV3-2) and TRBJ1-5, with TRBD1 matching over 9 bases. Germline assignment: CDR1 LGHDT and CDR2 YNNKEL (reference sequence). The ends lost 3 bases at V and 6 bases at J; junction bases unmatched: 0. The CDR3 sequence is 13 residues long. This CDR3 reads CASSQTGGQPQHF. For the CDR3, the DNA is TGTGCCAGCAGCCAGACAGGGGGTCAGCCCCAGCATTTT.

This chain connects TRBV5-1 to TRBJ1-2, with TRBD1 identical over 7 bases. The germline gives CDR1 SGHRS, CDR2 YFSETQ. CDR3 size: 15 residues. Trimming at V came to 5 bases and at J to 4 bases, leaving 11 bases not matched to a gene. The CDR3: CASRTGTEVFYGYTF. CDR3 nucleotides: TGCGCCAGCAGAACCGGGACAGAGGTTTTCTATGGCTACACCTTC. Filled out from reference TRBV5-1 and TRBJ1-2, the complete variable domain reads KAGVTQTPRYLIKTRGQQVTLSCSPISGHRSVSWYQQTPGQGLQFLFEYFSETQRNKGNFPGRFSGRQFSNSRSEMNVSTLELGDSALYLCASRTGTEVFYGYTFGSGTRLTVV.

The chain recombines TRBV5-1 with TRBJ2-3; D is uncertain. Trimming took 0 bases from V and 2 from J, leaving 13 bases between them. The CDR3 is 16 residues long. CDR1 and CDR2 (germline): SGHRS, YFSETQ. The CDR3 spells CASSLGSTAITDTQYF. For the CDR3, the DNA is TGCGCCAGCAGCTTGGGAAGTACAGCAATCACAGATACGCAGTATTTT.

The rearrangement joins TRBV7-9 to TRBJ2-7; TRBD1 agrees at 7 bases. The CDR3 has 16 residues. V shed 5 bases and J 7 bases; nucleotides not matched to a gene: 17. From germline, CDR1 is SEHNR and CDR2 FQNEAQ (reference sequence). For the CDR3, the DNA is TGTGCCAGCAGCCGCCGTGGGGAGACAGGGATAAGAGAGCAGTACTTC. It translates to CASSRRGETGIREQYF.

This chain joins TRBV2 and TRBJ1-2, with D possibly being TRBD1 (6 bases). This CDR3 is built from 13 residues. Trimming left V 6 bases short and J 10 bases short, with 18 bases between. Germline CDR1 is SNHLY and CDR2 is FYNNEI. The CDR3 nucleotides are TGTGCCAGCAGCGAAAGACAGGCCAACCACTACACCTTC. Protein product: CASSERQANHYTF.

This clone was counted once. The gene calls are TRBV27 and TRBJ1-2, with a weak D call TRBD1 (5 bases). Trimming stripped 5 bases from V and 8 bases from J, with 15 bases between. The CDR3 extends over 13 amino acids. Germline V CDR1 and CDR2: MNHEY, SMNVEV (reference sequence). CDR3 residues: CASSPQGGLGYTF. Here the CDR3 DNA reads TGTGCCAGCAGTCCTCAGGGAGGCCTGGGCTACACCTTC.

The rearrangement joins TRBV2 to TRBJ1-2, with 9 bases fitting TRBD1. The V gene end was trimmed by 3 bases and the J gene end by 8 bases; junction bases not matched to a gene: 7. Germline assignment: CDR1 SNHLY and CDR2 FYNNEI. There are 14 residues in the CDR3. CDR3 protein: CASSDYTGQGGYTF. The CDR3 DNA reads TGTGCCAGCAGTGACTATACGGGACAGGGAGGCTACACCTTC.

This chain links TRBV6-5 with TRBJ2-2, with TRBD2 identical over 9 bases. V lost 6 bases and J lost 1; bases outside the gene matches: 3. CDR1 and CDR2 (germline): MNHEY, SVGAGI. CDR3 length equals 15 residues. The CDR3 region is CASRRLAENTGELFF. CDR3 nucleotide sequence: TGTGCCAGCAGGCGACTAGCGGAGAACACCGGGGAGCTGTTTTTT.